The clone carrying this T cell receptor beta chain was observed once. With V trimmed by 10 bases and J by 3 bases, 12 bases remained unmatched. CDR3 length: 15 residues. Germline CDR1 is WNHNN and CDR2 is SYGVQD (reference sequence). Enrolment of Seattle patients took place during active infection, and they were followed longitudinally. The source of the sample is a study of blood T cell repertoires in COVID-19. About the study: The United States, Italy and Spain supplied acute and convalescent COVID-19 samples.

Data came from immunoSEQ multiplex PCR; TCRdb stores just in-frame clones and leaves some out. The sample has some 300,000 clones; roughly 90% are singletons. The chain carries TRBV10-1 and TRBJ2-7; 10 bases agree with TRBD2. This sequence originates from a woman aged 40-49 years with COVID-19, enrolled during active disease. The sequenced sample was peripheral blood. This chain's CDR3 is CAIWTGLAMIYEQYF. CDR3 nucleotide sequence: TGCGCCATCTGGACGGGACTAGCGATGATCTACGAGCAGTACTTC.